The sequence of this T cell receptor (beta chain) was determined in a study of blood T cells in healthy people across ages. A few counts support this clonotype. A second PCR of 7 to 11 cycles used a sample-barcoded 5' primer and a J-beta primer mix. From the 5' RACE reads, TCRdb called clonotypes with MiXCR, one entry per CDR3 protein. The sample includes 1.6 million or so distinct CDR3 sequences, 30% to 35% of them seen just once. This CDR3 comprises 9 residues. V gave up 7 bases and J gave up 7 bases, with 7 bases separating them. Germline V gene data show CDR1 as SQVTM and CDR2 as ANQGSEA. Sequencing was performed on blood. V usage is TRBV29-1 and J usage is TRBJ1-1; the D is unclear. The source of this sequence is a woman aged 25-40 years in good health. CDR3 sequence: CSARDEAFF. The CDR3 DNA follows: TGCAGCGCGAGGGATGAAGCTTTCTTT.